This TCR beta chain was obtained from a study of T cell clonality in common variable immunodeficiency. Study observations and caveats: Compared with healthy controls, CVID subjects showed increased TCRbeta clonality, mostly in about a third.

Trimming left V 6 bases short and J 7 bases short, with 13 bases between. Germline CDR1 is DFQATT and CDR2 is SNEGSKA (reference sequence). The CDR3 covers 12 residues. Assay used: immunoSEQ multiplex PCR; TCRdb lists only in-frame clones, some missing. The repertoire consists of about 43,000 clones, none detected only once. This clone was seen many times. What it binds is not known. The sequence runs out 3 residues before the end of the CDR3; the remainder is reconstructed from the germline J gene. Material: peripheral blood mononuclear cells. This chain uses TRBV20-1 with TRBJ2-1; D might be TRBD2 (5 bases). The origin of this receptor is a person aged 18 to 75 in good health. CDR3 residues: CSAGSTRNEQFF. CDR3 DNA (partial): TGCAGTGCCGGATCCACTAGGAATGAG.